This TCR beta chain was documented in a study of regulatory T cells in long-lasting Graves disease. Trimming pared 6 bases from V and 0 bases from J, leaving 18 bases between. The CDR3 length is 16 residues. Germline V gene sequence: CDR1 SQVTM, CDR2 ANQGSEA. HTBI primers from iRepertoire and Arm-PCR of CDR3 regions yielded the TCR beta libraries. TCRdb re-called the multiplex PCR reads with MiXCR, one entry per CDR3 protein. The sample shows a few hundred thousand distinct CDR3 sequences, approximately 18% of them seen only once. Time point noted: newly diagnosed GD, antithyroid drugs for less than 3 months. PBMC RNA served as the TCR library source. The sample holds many counts of this clonotype. This sample also appeared in a second study, on T cells in Graves' hyperthyroidism and ophthalmopathy. Per that paper: Orbital computed tomography, thyroid ultrasound, serum thyroxine and TRAb, and clinical symptoms together informed the diagnoses.

This receptor was identified in a woman under 40 with Graves disease. The chain carries TRBV29-1 and TRBJ2-1; a possible D gene is TRBD2 (6 bases). The specimen was peripheral blood mononuclear cells (PBMCs), collected at new diagnosis, from a patient treated with antithyroid drugs. The CDR3 here is CSVVLGGTSSYNEQFF. In DNA form, the CDR3 reads TGCAGCGTCGTCCTTGGCGGGACCTCCTCCTACAATGAGCAGTTCTTC.